These 4 T cell receptor beta chains originate from one sample sequenced in a study of T cell responses to AZD1222 COVID-19 vaccine. The protocol was immunoSEQ multiplex PCR, while the TCRdb copy is restricted to in-frame clones and leaves out a portion. The sample contains some 190,000 clones, approximately 94% of which appear only once. The sample in question was peripheral blood, obtained 28 days after the second dose of the MenACWY control vaccine. The origin of the receptors is an adult who received the MenACWY meningococcal vaccine as a control.

The chain uses TRBV6-5 and TRBJ2-1, with D perhaps TRBD2 (7 bases). Germline V gene sequence: CDR1 MNHEY, CDR2 SVGAGI. The CDR3 is 15 amino acids. V was shortened by 5 bases and J by 3 bases, with 14 bases between the two germline ends. The CDR3 nucleotides are TGTGCCAGCAGTCTTGGGGGGGCTCTCTACAATGAGCAGTTCTTC. Translation: CASSLGGALYNEQFF.

The chain carries TRBV19 and TRBJ1-6; 8 positions match TRBD1. The length of the CDR3 is 16 residues. Germline V CDR1 and CDR2: LNHDA, SQIVND (reference sequence). Trimming took 6 bases from V and 10 from J; bases not matched to a gene: 14. CDR3 in amino acids: CASSPPGGESSSPLHF. As DNA, the CDR3 is TGTGCCAGTAGCCCCCCAGGGGGCGAGTCCTCCTCACCCCTCCACTTT. Supplemented by reference TRBV19 and TRBJ1-6, the full variable domain reads DGGITQSPKYLFRKEGQNVTLSCEQNLNHDAMYWYRQDPGQGLRLIYYSQIVNDFQKGDIAEGYSVSREKKESFPLTVTSAQKNPTAFYLCASSPPGGESSSPLHFGNGTRLTVT.

J is TRBJ1-1 and V is TRBV28; no clear D gene. The V gene lost 5 bases and the J gene lost 1 base, with 14 bases spanning the gap. The CDR3 is 15 amino acids. Germline lookup yields CDR1 MDHEN and CDR2 SYDVKM. CDR3 sequence: CASSLRGTQNTEAFF. The CDR3 bases are TGTGCCAGCAGTCTCCGCGGTACCCAGAACACTGAAGCTTTCTTT.

About this clone: The DNA is left out, because the CDR3 cannot be placed on it with certainty; the CDR3 is given as TCRdb lists it. The genes are TRBV28 and TRBJ1-2. Germline V lookup: CDR1 MDHEN, CDR2 SYDVKM. The CDR3 length is 13 residues, termini included. The chain's CDR3 is CASSFGGGAHHTF.